This TCR beta chain was captured in a study of T cells in Graves' hyperthyroidism and ophthalmopathy. TCR beta CDR3 regions were amplified from RNA. A set of HTBI primers served as the primers for a first-round RT-PCR of the TCR CDR3. MiXCR, run by TCRdb on the multiplex PCR reads, gives a single entry per CDR3 protein. This table has a few hundred thousand distinct CDR3 sequences, 15% to 18% appearing once. Many counts were recorded for this clonotype. V was trimmed by 0 bases and J by 9 bases, leaving 11 bases between them. CDR1 and CDR2 from the germline V gene are SGDLS and YYNGEE. The CDR3 contains 13 residues.

The chain links TRBV9 to TRBJ2-3; possibly TRBD1 for D (5 bases). The clonotype was recovered from a woman aged 18-30 years with Graves' hyperthyroidism that later progressed to Graves' ophthalmopathy. Sequenced material: blood. The CDR3 sequence: CASSVGGAGTQYF. The CDR3 DNA is TGTGCCAGCAGCGTAGGCGGCGCAGGGACGCAGTATTTT.